Presented here are 20 T cell receptor beta chains from one specimen sequenced in a study of T cell clones after liver transplantation. Sequencing used immunoSEQ multiplex PCR; TCRdb keeps in-frame clones, though not all of them. This sample carries roughly 73,000 clones, 75% to 85% of them seen once, and the ten largest clones take over 0.45%. The specimen comprised CD4+ T cells from blood, sampled before liver transplant. The receptors here all came from a human donor who received a liver transplant.

The chain recombines TRBV30 with TRBJ1-5, with D perhaps matching TRBD1 (6 bases). This CDR3 spans 15 amino acids. CDR1 and CDR2 (germline): GTSNPN, SVGIG (reference sequence). V lost 3 bases and J 0 bases, leaving 12 bases between the germline ends. Here the CDR3 reads CAWRGTSYSNQPQHF. The CDR3 region has the DNA TGTGCCTGGAGAGGGACATCGTATAGCAATCAGCCCCAGCATTTT.

The gene calls are TRBV28 and TRBJ2-7; TRBD2 aligns across 8 bases. V trimming: 4 bases; J trimming: 5 bases; junction bases outside the gene matches: 7. The CDR3 sequence is 14 residues long. CDR1 and CDR2 from the germline V gene are MDHEN and SYDVKM. DNA of the CDR3: TGTGCCAGCAGTTACCGCGGGACTAGGGACGAGCAGTACTTC. This translates into CASSYRGTRDEQYF.

This clone has just one count. The chain joins TRBV19 to TRBJ1-1; D possibly corresponds to TRBD1 (6 bases). CDR3 size: 15 residues. Trimming took off 6 bases at V and 5 bases at J, with 19 bases between the two ends. The germline V gene encodes CDR1 LNHDA and CDR2 SQIVND (reference sequence). CDR3: CASRRGGVTETEAFF. DNA for the CDR3: TGTGCCAGTAGGAGAGGGGGGGTTACGGAGACTGAAGCTTTCTTT.

The chain carries TRBV6-5 and TRBJ1-1, with 10 bases identical to TRBD1. This CDR3 has 14 amino acids. The junction had 12 bases not matched to a gene; V was cut back by 8 bases and J by 9 bases. From germline, CDR1 is MNHEY and CDR2 SVGAGI. The DNA of the CDR3 is TGTGCCAGCCGCCCGGGACAGGGGAGAAACAAAGCTTTCTTT. Its translation: CASRPGQGRNKAFF.

The chain uses TRBV4-1 and TRBJ2-1; 7 nucleotides align to TRBD2. CDR1 MGHRA and CDR2 YSYEKL come from the germline V gene. V gave up 6 bases and J gave up 10 bases; unmatched junction bases: 15. The CDR3 runs to 15 residues. CDR3 loop: CASRPDEGRAGEQFF. The CDR3 nucleotides are TGCGCCAGCAGACCCGATGAGGGGAGGGCGGGAGAGCAGTTCTTC.

The CDR3 spells CASSPHYPGSLYEQYF. The CDR3, as DNA: TGTGCCAGCAGTCCCCACTATCCGGGTTCGTTGTACGAGCAGTACTTC. This chain joins TRBV28 and TRBJ2-7; D is unresolved. Trimming cost V 5 bases and J 4 bases, with 21 bases left between them. This CDR3 is built from 16 residues. Looked up from germline, CDR1 is MDHEN and CDR2 is SYDVKM.

The chain carries TRBV2 and TRBJ2-1; 16 positions match TRBD2. The CDR3 is 17 amino acids. Germline CDR1 reads SNHLY; CDR2 reads FYNNEI. The V gene end was trimmed by 9 bases and the J gene end by 4 bases; junction bases not matched to a gene: 9. In nucleotides, the CDR3 is TGTGCCAGTGGGGGACTAGCGGGAGGGCCGGAGTACAATGAGCAGTTCTTC. This codes for CASGGLAGGPEYNEQFF.

The chain employs TRBV25-1 and TRBJ1-2; 8 positions match TRBD1. Germline V gene data show CDR1 as MGHDK and CDR2 as SYGVNS. V lost 1 base and J lost 5; bases outside the gene matches: 3. The CDR3 contains 14 residues. The CDR3 coding sequence is TGTGCCAGCAGTGAATCAGGGGGCCTGTATGGCTACACCTTC. This sequence encodes CASSESGGLYGYTF.

V gene TRBV19 combines with J gene TRBJ1-2; possibly TRBD1 for D (6 bases). The CDR3 runs 12 residues. Germline CDR1 is LNHDA and CDR2 is SQIVND (reference sequence). V was shortened by 10 bases and J by 7 bases, with 16 bases between the two germline ends. Here the CDR3 DNA reads TGTGCCACCCAGAGGGGGGCTGCTGGCTACACCTTC. Protein: CATQRGAAGYTF.

This clone occurred once. The V and J genes are TRBV21-1 and TRBJ1-5; TRBD1 reflects the table's D call only, with no check against the DNA. TRBV21-1 is assigned pseudogene status. The CDR3 sequence is 16 residues long. CDR3 coding DNA: TGTGCCAGCAGCAAAAGTGGGACAGGGATTAATCAGCCCCAGCATTTT. It is translated as CASSKSGTGINQPQHF.

The chain couples TRBV4-2 to TRBJ1-6, with D uncertain. Germline V CDR1 and CDR2: LGHNA, YNFKEQ. This CDR3 spans 15 amino acids. Trimming removed 1 base from V and 5 bases from J, with 9 bases in between. This CDR3 reads CASSQGTADNSPLHF. CDR3 nucleotides: TGTGCCAGCAGCCAAGGGACGGCGGATAATTCACCCCTCCACTTT.

The V and J genes are TRBV23-1 and TRBJ1-3; D gene ambiguous. TRBV23-1 is assigned to the ORF class and has an uncertain function. This CDR3 is 17 amino acids long. V lost 3 bases, J lost 0 bases, and 15 bases lay in between. The CDR3 protein is CASSHSRTGFSGNTIYF. The CDR3 DNA reads TGCGCCAGCAGTCATTCCAGGACGGGGTTCTCTGGAAACACCATATATTTT.

This clone was seen a single time. This rearrangement joins TRBV5-1 to TRBJ2-1, with TRBD2 matching over 14 bases. From germline, CDR1 is SGHRS and CDR2 YFSETQ. The V and J ends lost 3 bases and 4 bases, in that order; junction bases with no gene match: 6. This CDR3 has 17 amino acids. The CDR3 here is CASSYGLAGGPYNEQFF. CDR3 DNA: TGCGCCAGCAGCTACGGACTAGCGGGAGGTCCATACAATGAGCAGTTCTTC.

V gene TRBV14 combines with J gene TRBJ1-1; weak D call: TRBD1 (5 bases). Trimming took 4 bases from V and 4 from J, leaving 22 bases between them. Germline CDR1 is SGHDN and CDR2 is FVKESK. The length of the CDR3 is 17 residues. The CDR3 sequence is CASSRQPGDLFFTEAFF. The DNA of the CDR3 is TGTGCCAGCAGCCGCCAGCCGGGGGACTTATTTTTCACTGAAGCTTTCTTT.

The V call is TRBV11-2, the J call TRBJ2-1, with TRBD2 identical over 10 bases. V lost 5 bases to trimming and J lost 4 bases; unmatched junction nucleotides: 5. The length of the CDR3 is 15 residues. Germline values: CDR1 SGHAT, CDR2 FQNNGV. CDR3 sequence (DNA): TGTGCCAGCAGCCATGGACTAGCGGCATACAATGAGCAGTTCTTC. Encoded protein: CASSHGLAAYNEQFF.

The V gene is TRBV19, the J gene TRBJ2-1; D ambiguous. Germline CDR1 LNHDA, CDR2 SQIVND (reference sequence). This CDR3 is 11 amino acids long. V lost 7 bases and J lost 3, with 4 bases in between. The CDR3 nucleotides are TGTGCCAGTACCTACTACAATGAGCAGTTCTTC. Amino acid sequence: CASTYYNEQFF.

The chain recombines TRBV9 with TRBJ1-3; D unresolved. The ends were cut back, 1 base at V and 0 bases at J, with 5 bases in the middle. The V gene's germline CDR1 is SGDLS and CDR2 YYNGEE. The CDR3 sequence is 14 residues long. CDR3 sequence: CASSVRDSGNTIYF. CDR3 DNA: TGTGCCAGCAGCGTAAGGGACTCTGGAAACACCATATATTTT.

The chain recombines TRBV9 with TRBJ1-4; D uncertain. Germline values: CDR1 SGDLS, CDR2 YYNGEE. CDR3 length: 16 residues. V lost 0 bases and J 0 bases, leaving 9 bases between the germline ends. The CDR3 nucleotides are TGTGCCAGCAGCGTAGGGGGTCCGTCAACTAATGAAAAACTGTTTTTT. This translates into CASSVGGPSTNEKLFF.

This chain joins TRBV20-1 and TRBJ1-3; no clear D. The CDR3 extends over 11 amino acids. V was shortened by 6 bases and J by 4 bases, with 7 bases between the two germline ends. The germline V gene encodes CDR1 DFQATT and CDR2 SNEGSKA (reference sequence). CDR3 residues: CSARRGNTIYF. The CDR3 DNA sequence: TGCAGTGCCCGGCGGGGAAACACCATATATTTT.

V and J are TRBV5-1 and TRBJ2-1; D might be TRBD2 (6 bases). The CDR3 runs to 16 residues. V shed 0 bases and J shed 8 bases, with 18 bases lying between them. Germline CDR1 reads SGHRS; CDR2 reads YFSETQ. CDR3 sequence reads: CASSLAGVYSQDEQFF. For the CDR3, the DNA is TGCGCCAGCAGCTTGGCGGGAGTTTATTCCCAGGATGAGCAGTTCTTC.